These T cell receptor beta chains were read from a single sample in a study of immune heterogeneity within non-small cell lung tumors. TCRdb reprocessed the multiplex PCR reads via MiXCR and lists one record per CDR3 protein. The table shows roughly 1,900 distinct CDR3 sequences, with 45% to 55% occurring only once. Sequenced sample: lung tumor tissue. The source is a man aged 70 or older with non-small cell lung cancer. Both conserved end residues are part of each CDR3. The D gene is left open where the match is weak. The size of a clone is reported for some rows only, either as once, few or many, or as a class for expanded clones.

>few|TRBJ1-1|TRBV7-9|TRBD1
CASSLWDRGNTEAFF
TGTGCCAGCAGCTTATGGGACAGGGGGAACACTGAAGCTTTCTTT
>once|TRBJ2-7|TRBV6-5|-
CASSYSEGFNEQYF
TGTGCCAGCAGTTACTCAGAAGGTTTCAACGAGCAGTACTTC
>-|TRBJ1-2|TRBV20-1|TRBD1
CSARPPGQGRNGYTF
TGCAGTGCTAGACCACCGGGACAGGGGAGGAACGGCTACACCTTC
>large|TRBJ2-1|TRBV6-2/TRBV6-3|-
CASSFTSVNEQFF
TGTGCCAGCAGTTTTACTAGTGTCAATGAGCAGTTCTTC
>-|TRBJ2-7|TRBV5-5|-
CASSSGWGYEQYF
TGTGCCAGCAGCTCAGGGTGGGGTTACGAGCAGTACTTC
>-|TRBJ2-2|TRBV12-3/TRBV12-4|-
CASSLGAVNTGELFF
TGTGCCAGCAGTTTAGGGGCGGTGAACACCGGGGAGCTGTTTTTT
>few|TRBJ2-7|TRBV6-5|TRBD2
CASSYSASGNREQYF
TGTGCCAGCAGTTACTCGGCTAGCGGGAATCGAGAGCAGTACTTC
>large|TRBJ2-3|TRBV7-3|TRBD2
CASRLTSGGTDTQYF
TGTGCCAGCAGGTTGACTAGCGGGGGCACAGATACGCAGTATTTT
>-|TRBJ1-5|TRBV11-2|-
CASSYGQNQPQHF
TGTGCCAGCAGCTATGGACAAAATCAGCCCCAGCATTTT
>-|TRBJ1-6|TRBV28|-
CASSLSLMVIRHSPLHF
TGTGCCAGCAGCTTATCCTTAATGGTCATCAGGCATTCACCCCTCCACTTT
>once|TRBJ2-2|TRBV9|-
CASSVGGANTGELFF
TGTGCCAGCAGCGTAGGGGGGGCGAACACCGGGGAGCTGTTTTTT
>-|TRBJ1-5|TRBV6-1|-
CASSDRGQPQHF
TGTGCCAGCAGTGATCGGGGACAGCCCCAGCATTTT
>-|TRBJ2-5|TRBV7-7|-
CASKDGSQETQYF
TGTGCTAGCAAGGACGGGAGCCAAGAGACCCAGTACTTC
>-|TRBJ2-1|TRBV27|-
CASSLEATLYNEQFF
TGTGCCAGCAGTTTAGAAGCAACACTTTACAATGAGCAGTTCTTC
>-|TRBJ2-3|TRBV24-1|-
CATSQGSADTQYF
TGTGCCACCAGCCAGGGCAGCGCAGATACGCAGTATTTT
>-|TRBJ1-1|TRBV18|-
CASSPLDGNTEAFF
TGTGCCAGCTCACCACTGGACGGGAACACTGAAGCTTTCTTT
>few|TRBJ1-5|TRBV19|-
CASSVTVYSNQPQHF
TGTGCCAGTAGTGTGACAGTTTATAGCAATCAGCCCCAGCATTTT
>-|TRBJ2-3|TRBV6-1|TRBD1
CASSGGTANTDTQYF
TGTGCCAGCAGTGGGGGGACAGCGAACACAGATACGCAGTATTTT
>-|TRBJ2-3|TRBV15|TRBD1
CATSRSYGTGGDTQYF
TGTGCCACCAGCAGAAGCTACGGGACAGGGGGCGATACGCAGTATTTT
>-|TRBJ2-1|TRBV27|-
CAISLSGLPTTSSYNEQFF
TGTGCCATCAGTTTAAGTGGACTCCCAACGACTAGCTCCTACAATGAGCAGTTCTTC
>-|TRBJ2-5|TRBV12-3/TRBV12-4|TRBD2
CASSSPPAGYETQYF
TGTGCCAGTTCCTCGCCCCCAGCGGGGTACGAGACCCAGTACTTC
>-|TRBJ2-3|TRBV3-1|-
CASSQDPGLDTQYF
TGTGCCAGCAGCCAAGACCCGGGGTTGGATACGCAGTATTTT
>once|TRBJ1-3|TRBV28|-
CASSLYDGPGNTIYF
TGTGCCAGCAGTTTATATGACGGTCCGGGAAACACCATATATTTT
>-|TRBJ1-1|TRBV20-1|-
CSARGPKVDTEAFF
TGCAGTGCTAGAGGGCCTAAGGTAGACACTGAAGCTTTCTTT
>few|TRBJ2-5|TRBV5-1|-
CASSLTTGEETQYF
TGCGCCAGCAGCTTGACAACCGGAGAAGAGACCCAGTACTTC
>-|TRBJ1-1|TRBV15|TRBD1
CATSSGPGGGNTEAFF
TGTGCCACCAGCAGTGGACCAGGGGGAGGTAACACTGAAGCTTTCTTT
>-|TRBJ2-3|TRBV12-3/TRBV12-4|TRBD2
CASSSGTSGTDTQYF
TGTGCCAGCAGTTCCGGGACTAGCGGCACAGATACGCAGTATTTT
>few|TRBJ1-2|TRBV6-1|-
CASSEWSYGYTF
TGTGCCAGCAGTGAATGGTCCTATGGCTACACCTTC
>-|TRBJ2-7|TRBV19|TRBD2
CASSRLAGGIYEQYF
TGTGCCAGTAGTCGACTAGCGGGAGGGATCTACGAGCAGTACTTC
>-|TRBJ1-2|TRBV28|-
CASSRRGRDTINYGYTF
TGTGCCAGCAGTCGCCGGGGGCGGGACACGATAAACTATGGCTACACCTTC
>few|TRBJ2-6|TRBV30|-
CAWSVGSSRGANVLTF
TGTGCCTGGAGTGTAGGGTCTAGCCGGGGGGCCAACGTCCTGACTTTC
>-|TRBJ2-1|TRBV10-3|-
CAISESSLLGSNEQFF
TGTGCCATCAGTGAGTCGAGTCTACTAGGTTCCAATGAGCAGTTCTTC
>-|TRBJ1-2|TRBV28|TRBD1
CASSSTSVKKQGNHGYIF
TGTGCCAGCAGCTCTACAAGTGTCAAGAAACAGGGGAATCATGGCTACATCTTC
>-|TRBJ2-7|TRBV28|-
CASRPYGTSFYEQYF
TGTGCCAGCAGACCTTATGGGACAAGTTTTTACGAGCAGTACTTC
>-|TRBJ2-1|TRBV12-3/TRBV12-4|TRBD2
CASSLTTSGRKDNEQFF
TGTGCCAGCAGTTTGACGACTAGCGGGAGGAAAGACAATGAGCAGTTCTTC
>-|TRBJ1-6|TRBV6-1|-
CASGEGRNSPLHF
TGTGCCAGCGGCGAGGGCCGGAATTCACCCCTCCACTTT
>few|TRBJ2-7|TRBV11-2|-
CASSLDGGRTYEQYF
TGTGCCAGCAGCTTAGATGGGGGCAGGACCTACGAGCAGTACTTC
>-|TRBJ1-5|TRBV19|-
CASSLQVNQPQHF
TGTGCCAGTAGTTTACAGGTAAATCAGCCCCAGCATTTT
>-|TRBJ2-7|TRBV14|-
CASSQVEQGEQYF
TGTGCCAGCAGCCAAGTGGAGCAGGGCGAGCAGTACTTC
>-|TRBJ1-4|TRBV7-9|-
CASSATFGEMGEKLFF
TGTGCCAGCAGCGCTACCTTTGGGGAGATGGGCGAAAAACTGTTTTTT
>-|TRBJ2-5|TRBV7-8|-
CASSLGRYQETQYF
TGTGCCAGCAGCTTAGGCCGGTACCAAGAGACCCAGTACTTC
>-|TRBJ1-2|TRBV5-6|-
CASRVQGGTYGYTF
TGTGCCAGCAGAGTACAGGGAGGAACCTATGGCTACACCTTC
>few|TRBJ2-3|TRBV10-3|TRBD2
CAISAAGAPTDTQYF
TGTGCCATCAGTGCGGCGGGAGCTCCCACAGATACGCAGTATTTT
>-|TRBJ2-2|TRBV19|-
CASSLMTGWTGELFF
TGTGCCAGTAGTCTTATGACTGGTTGGACCGGGGAGCTGTTTTTT
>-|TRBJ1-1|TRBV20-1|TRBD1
CSASPPRGLTEAFF
TGCAGTGCTAGTCCCCCCAGGGGGTTGACTGAAGCTTTCTTT
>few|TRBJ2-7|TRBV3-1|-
CASSQGVSLSYF
TGTGCCAGCAGCCAAGGCGTCAGCCTTTCTTACTTC